Listed below are T cell receptor beta chains from one sample, sequenced in a study of shared clonotypes between healthy human individuals. Here immunoSEQ multiplex PCR was the method, and the copy in TCRdb shows in-frame clones only, minus some. This sample has 2 million to 3 million clones; approximately 94% occur once, and the top ten carry over 0.12%. The sequencing input was naive CD4+ T cells sorted from blood. The receptor set was obtained from a man between 18 and 35 years old in good health. Each CDR3 is given with its conserved first and last residue. Fields, in order: J gene, D gene, clone size, V gene, CDR3 DNA, CDR3 protein. A D gene is named only where the DNA matches it firmly. Size values are once, few and many counts, or a class for expanded clones, and some rows have none.

TRBJ2-3 TRBD2 NA TRBV10-1 TGCGCCAGCCGAGCGGGGGGCACAGATACGCAGTATTTT CASRAGGTDTQYF
TRBJ2-3 NA NA TRBV11-2 TGTGCCAGCAGCTCGGACTTCACAGATACGCAGTATTTT CASSSDFTDTQYF
TRBJ1-1 NA few TRBV2 TGTGCCATTCAGGGATGGAGATTGAACACTGAAGCTTTCTTT CAIQGWRLNTEAFF
TRBJ2-1 TRBD2 once TRBV25-1 TGTGCCAGCAGTGAAGAATATCGGGGGGGGAATGAGCAGTTCTTC CASSEEYRGGNEQFF
TRBJ2-7 TRBD2 NA TRBV5-1 TGCGCCAGCGGCCAGACGGGGGGAATTAGCTCCTACGAGCAGTACTTC CASGQTGGISSYEQYF
TRBJ2-1 NA NA TRBV6-1 TGTGCCAGCAGTGAAGATCAAGGGCAAAGCTCCTACAATGAGCAGTTCTTC CASSEDQGQSSYNEQFF
TRBJ1-3 NA NA TRBV5-1 TGCGCCAGCAGCTTGGGGGGCCTTGTAAACACCATATATTTT CASSLGGLVNTIYF
TRBJ2-7 NA NA TRBV29-1 TGCAGCGTTGTTCAGGGTACCTACGAGCAGTACTTC CSVVQGTYEQYF
TRBJ2-7 NA NA TRBV10-1 TGCGCCAGCAGTGAGTCGGGTACGGCCCCCTACGAGCAGTACTTC CASSESGTAPYEQYF
TRBJ2-7 TRBD1 NA TRBV5-6 TGTGCCAGCAGCACCCCGGGACAGGTGAATGAGCAGTACTTC CASSTPGQVNEQYF
TRBJ2-7 TRBD1 NA TRBV16 TGTGCCAGCAGCCAAATGGGACAGGGGGGGACCTACGAGCAGTACTTC CASSQMGQGGTYEQYF
TRBJ2-7 NA NA TRBV6-1 TGTGCCAGCAGTTCGGTCCCCGAGCAGTACTTC CASSSVPEQYF
TRBJ2-3 TRBD2 NA TRBV18 TGTGCCAGCTCACCTTTACTAGCGGGCGGCACAGATACGCAGTATTTT CASSPLLAGGTDTQYF
TRBJ2-7 NA NA TRBV28 TGTGCCAGCAGTGCCCCAGGGGGGAGCTCCTACGAGCAGTACTTC CASSAPGGSSYEQYF
TRBJ2-7 NA NA TRBV2 TGTGCCAGCAGTGGACAAGCCCTCGAGCAGTACTTC CASSGQALEQYF
TRBJ1-1 NA NA TRBV7-7 TGTGCTAGCAGCTTAGGGTTAGACACTGAAGCTTTCTTT CASSLGLDTEAFF
TRBJ1-1 TRBD1 NA TRBV5-6 TGTGCCAGCAGCTCAACAGGGGGGAACACTGAAGCTTTCTTT CASSSTGGNTEAFF
TRBJ1-5 TRBD1 NA TRBV30 TGTGCCTGGACCGGGACAGTTGGCAATCAGCCCCAGCATTTT CAWTGTVGNQPQHF
TRBJ2-7 NA NA TRBV10-3 TGTGCCATCAGTGAGGATAGGACAGTGGCATTAGGGACCCTCTACGAGCAGTACTTC CAISEDRTVALGTLYEQYF
TRBJ2-7 NA NA TRBV6-1 TGTGCCAGCAGTGAAGACAGGGGGGGGACCTACGAGCAGTACTTC CASSEDRGGTYEQYF
TRBJ1-3 NA NA TRBV30 TGTGCCTGGAGTTTGCCGAACGTGAGGTCTGGAAACACCATATATTTT CAWSLPNVRSGNTIYF
TRBJ2-7 NA NA TRBV2 TGTGCCAGAGGGGGGACGGAGTTGAAGCAGTACTTC CARGGTELKQYF
TRBJ2-5 TRBD1 NA TRBV6-6 TGTGCCAGCACCCGAGACAGGGTAGAGACCCAGTACTTC CASTRDRVETQYF